This T cell receptor (beta chain) stems from a study of technical replicates of blood from four donors. Here immunoSEQ multiplex PCR was the method, and the copy in TCRdb shows in-frame clones only, minus some. The sample shows 80,000 or so clones, approximately 96% of them seen only once. Germline CDR1 SGHDT, CDR2 YYEEEE. V lost 0 bases and J 4 bases, leaving 7 bases between the germline ends. The CDR3 loop spans 13 amino acids. The clonotype originates from a human donor in good health. Sequences were obtained from T cells isolated from PBMCs. The chain combines TRBV5-6 with TRBJ1-2; D is undetermined. The CDR3 nucleotides are TGTGCCAGCAGCTTGGGAGACATCTATGGCTACACCTTC. Its protein product is CASSLGDIYGYTF.